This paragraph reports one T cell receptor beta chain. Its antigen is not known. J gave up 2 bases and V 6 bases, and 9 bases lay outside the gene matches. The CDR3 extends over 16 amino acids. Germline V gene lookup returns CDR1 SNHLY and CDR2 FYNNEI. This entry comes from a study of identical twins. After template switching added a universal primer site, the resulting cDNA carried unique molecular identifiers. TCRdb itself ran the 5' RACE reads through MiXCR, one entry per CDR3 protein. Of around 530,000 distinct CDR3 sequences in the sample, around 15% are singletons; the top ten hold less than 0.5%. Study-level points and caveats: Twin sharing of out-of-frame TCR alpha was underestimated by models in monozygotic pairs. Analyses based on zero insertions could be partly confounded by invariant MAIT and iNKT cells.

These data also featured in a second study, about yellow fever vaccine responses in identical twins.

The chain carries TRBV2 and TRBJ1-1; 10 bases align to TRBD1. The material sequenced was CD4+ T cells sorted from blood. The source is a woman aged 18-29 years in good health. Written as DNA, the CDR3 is TGTGCCAGCAGACCCGGGACAGGGGACCCTAACACTGAAGCTTTCTTT. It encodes CASRPGTGDPNTEAFF.